The clone carrying this T cell receptor beta chain came up a few times. The antigen is not known. This sample is drawn from a study of post-analysis software for immune sequencing data. Study-wide points: With TRBV5-6, TRBV5-1 and TRBV20-1 included, about five TRBV segments were more frequent in patients than in controls.

The CDR3 sequence is 16 residues long. Per the germline V gene, CDR1 is MNHNS and CDR2 is SASEGT. Trimming took 2 bases from V and 5 from J, leaving 18 bases between them. Unique molecular identifiers featured in each of the TCR beta cDNA libraries. TCRdb used MiXCR to reprocess the PCR reads, holding one entry per CDR3 protein. Of 750,000 to 900,000 distinct CDR3 sequences in the sample, approximately 44% are singletons; the top ten hold 4.9%. This chain uses TRBV6-1 with TRBJ2-5, with unresolved D. The sequencing input was blood. The TCR originated in a girl aged 10 to 17 with multiple sclerosis. The CDR3 loop is CASSELAGLGLETQYF. CDR3 nucleotides: TGTGCCAGCAGTGAATTGGCAGGATTAGGGCTGGAGACCCAGTACTTC.